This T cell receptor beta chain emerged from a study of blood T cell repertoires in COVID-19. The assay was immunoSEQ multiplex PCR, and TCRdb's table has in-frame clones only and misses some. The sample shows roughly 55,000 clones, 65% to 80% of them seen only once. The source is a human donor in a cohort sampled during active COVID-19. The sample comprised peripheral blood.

The CDR3 loop is CATSPSGGPIIYGYTF. In DNA form, the CDR3 reads TGTGCCACCAGTCCCTCGGGTGGCCCGATCATCTATGGCTACACCTTC. V and J are TRBV24-1 and TRBJ1-2, with D unresolved. The CDR3 is 16 amino acids. The ends were cut back, 6 bases at V and 4 bases at J, with 20 bases in the middle. Germline lookup yields CDR1 KGHDR and CDR2 SFDVKD.